This entry lists 3 T cell receptor beta chains sequenced from one sample in a study of blood T cell repertoires in COVID-19. Measured with immunoSEQ multiplex PCR; TCRdb has only the in-frame clones, and not every one. This sample carries under 100,000 clones, approximately 85% of them seen once, and the ten largest clones take just over 3%. Input material: peripheral blood. The origin of the receptors is a woman older than 75 with COVID-19, enrolled during active disease.

The chain has TRBV6-4 and TRBJ2-1; 8 nucleotides agree with TRBD2. The V gene end was trimmed by 6 bases and the J gene end by 3 bases; junction bases not matched to a gene: 13. Germline assignment: CDR1 MRHNA and CDR2 SNTAGT. This CDR3 spans 17 amino acids. The CDR3: CASSPWSGGLDYNEQFF. CDR3 DNA: TGTGCCAGCAGCCCATGGAGCGGGGGCCTAGACTACAATGAGCAGTTCTTC.

V usage is TRBV19 and J usage is TRBJ2-1; D may be TRBD1 (6 bases). Per the germline V gene, CDR1 is LNHDA and CDR2 is SQIVND (reference sequence). The CDR3 is 13 amino acids. V lost 5 bases and J lost 4, with 9 bases in between. The CDR3 protein is CASSGQNYNEQFF. CDR3 nucleotide sequence: TGTGCCAGTAGTGGACAGAATTACAATGAGCAGTTCTTC.

The chain combines TRBV10-1 with TRBJ2-2, with 9 bases lining up with TRBD2. The CDR3 has 14 amino acids. Germline lookup yields CDR1 WNHNN and CDR2 SYGVQD (reference sequence). Losses at the gene ends were 3 bases for V and 5 bases for J; bases not matched to a gene: 1. The CDR3 DNA is TGCGCCAGCAGTGACAGCGGGAGGACCGGGGAGCTGTTTTTT. It is translated as CASSDSGRTGELFF.